Presented here are 3 T cell receptor beta chains from one specimen sequenced in a study of cytomegalovirus exposure and HLA in healthy donors. Primers included in the PCR were 60 Vbeta and 13 Jbeta primers. The repertoire was sequenced with immunoSEQ multiplex PCR; TCRdb's copy has only in-frame clones and lacks some. The sample carries about 160,000 clones, 60% to 75% recorded once. Sequencing was performed on PBMCs. The receptor set was obtained from a woman between 45 and 65 years old in good health and CMV-seropositive.

The V gene is TRBV7-6, the J gene TRBJ2-7; a possible D gene is TRBD2 (6 bases). Deletions cut 4 bases from V and 0 bases from J, with 10 bases between. The CDR3 is 14 residues long. From germline, CDR1 is SGHVS and CDR2 FNYEAQ. CDR3 sequence: CASSSAGSSYEQYF. CDR3 DNA: TGTGCCAGCAGCTCCGCCGGGAGCTCCTACGAGCAGTACTTC. The full variable domain, in which reference TRBV7-6 and TRBJ2-7 provide the parts outside the CDR3, is GAGVSQSPRYKVTKRGQDVALRCDPISGHVSLYWYRQALGQGPEFLTYFNYEAQQDKSGLPNDRFSAERPEGSISTLTIQRTEQRDSAMYRCASSSAGSSYEQYFGPGTRLTVT.

Here the CDR3 reads CATSRWVETGGPGYTF. DNA of the CDR3: TGTGCCACCAGCAGGTGGGTTGAGACCGGGGGGCCCGGCTACACCTTC. The chain links TRBV15 to TRBJ1-2; a weak D match, TRBD1 (6 bases). Germline CDR1 LNHNV, CDR2 YYDKDF (reference sequence). The CDR3 has 16 amino acids. With 3 bases removed from V and 8 bases from J, the gap between germline ends came to 22 bases. Using reference TRBV15 and TRBJ1-2 for the parts outside the CDR3, the full variable domain is DAMVIQNPRYQVTQFGKPVTLSCSQTLNHNVMYWYQQKSSQAPKLLFHYYDKDFNNEADTPDNFQSRRPNTSFCFLDIRSPGLGDTAMYLCATSRWVETGGPGYTFGSGTRLTVV.

The genes are TRBV12-1 and TRBJ2-7; the DNA was not used to check the table's D call, TRBD2. TRBV12-1 represents a pseudogene. The CDR3 extends over 15 amino acids. CDR3 DNA: TGTGCCAGCAGCTCCAGCAGCGGGGGGCCCTACGAGCAGTACTTC. This translates into CASSSSSGGPYEQYF.